The clone carrying this TCR beta chain was picked up a small number of times. A 5'RACE reaction primed in the constant segment made cDNA libraries of TCR alpha and TCR beta, and these carried sample barcodes and UMIs. One entry per CDR3 protein results from TCRdb running MiXCR on the 5' RACE reads. The sample lists approximately 400,000 distinct CDR3 sequences, about a sixth occurring once. The data derive from a study of T-cell memory formation after mild COVID-19. The CDR3 is 16 residues long. The V end lost 4 bases, the J end lost 1 base, and 16 bases lay between the germline ends. CDR1 and CDR2 from the germline V gene are LGHNA and YNFKEQ.

This TCR came from a man aged 18 to 29 who had mild COVID-19 (a few samples of this study predate the infection). Cell type and time point are not known. The chain uses TRBV4-2 and TRBJ1-1, with D uncertain. The sequencing input was PBMCs or a T cell subset sorted from them (not recorded which). The DNA of the CDR3 is TGTGCCAGCAGCCTCGGAGGTGCGCAGACGAACACTGAAGCTTTCTTT. The encoded protein is CASSLGGAQTNTEAFF.